This T cell receptor (beta chain) was recovered during a study of Ad26.COV2.S vaccination and SARS-CoV-2 variants. At the level of the study: Donor got 5x10^10 or 1x10^11 viral particles of Ad26.COV2.S.

In the case of this clone: The target antigen is unknown.

The germline V and J ends were trimmed by 7 bases and 3 bases, with 15 bases remaining between them. The V gene's germline CDR1 is LNHDA and CDR2 SQIVND (reference sequence). CDR3 size: 14 residues. Some clones are missing from TCRdb's copy, which holds only in-frame ones; the method was immunoSEQ multiplex PCR. The sample contains some 500,000 clones, about 88% of which appear only once. Treatment here: roughly 18 received Ad26.COV2.S at low or high dose, single or two shots; 5 received placebo; per-sample allocation not given. At day 63 after the first vaccine or placebo injection, samples were drawn. This person who donated was an adult of 18-55 years in Boston. What was given as vaccine was an Ad26 vector encoding Wuhan-strain SARS-CoV-2 spike. General study results and limits: Total T cell responses were possibly underestimated by TCR breadth and depth analyses.

The sample was peripheral blood, taken in a trial of Ad26.COV2.S vaccine versus placebo. This chain connects TRBV19 to TRBJ1-1; D may be TRBD1 (6 bases). The TCR comes from a person between 18 and 59 years old who received the Ad26.COV2.S COVID-19 vaccine or a placebo. The CDR3 loop reads CASTVQGSDTEAFF. In nucleotides, the CDR3 is TGTGCCAGTACGGTACAGGGCAGCGACACTGAAGCTTTCTTT. The full variable domain, with the rest looked up from reference TRBV19 and TRBJ1-1, is DGGITQSPKYLFRKEGQNVTLSCEQNLNHDAMYWYRQDPGQGLRLIYYSQIVNDFQKGDIAEGYSVSREKKESFPLTVTSAQKNPTAFYLCASTVQGSDTEAFFGQGTRLTVV.